These T cell receptor beta chains were read from a single sample in a study of a mutant IDH1 vaccine in newly diagnosed glioma. Their recognized antigens are unknown. TCRdb's table, derived via immunoSEQ multiplex PCR, lists solely in-frame clones and lacks some. The sample lists 60,000 or so clones, roughly 81% occurring once. The sequencing used PBMCs, collected from a glioma patient whose treatment included an IDH1 peptide vaccine. The receptors come from a woman between 40 and 55 years old with glioma. Some clones in this sample may be carry-over from other donors' samples. Each CDR3 is given with its conserved first and last residue. Fields, in order: D gene, J gene, V gene, clone size, CDR3 protein, CDR3 DNA. The D gene is left open where the match is weak. A clone size is listed for some rows: how often the clone was seen (once, few, many), or a class if it is expanded.

d_gene: -
j_gene: TRBJ2-3
v_gene: TRBV10-3
abundance: -
CDR3aa: CAISGPTSTDTQYF
CDR3nt: TGTGCCATCAGCGGGCCAACTAGCACAGATACGCAGTATTTT

d_gene: -
j_gene: TRBJ2-6
v_gene: TRBV7-9
abundance: -
CDR3aa: CAGRSGGLLSSGANVLTF
CDR3nt: TGTGCAGGGAGGAGTGGGGGCCTTTTAAGCTCTGGGGCCAACGTCCTGACTTTC

d_gene: TRBD1
j_gene: TRBJ2-1
v_gene: TRBV2
abundance: -
CDR3aa: CATGGTGFYNEQFF
CDR3nt: TGTGCCACCGGCGGGACAGGATTCTACAATGAGCAGTTCTTC

d_gene: -
j_gene: TRBJ2-1
v_gene: TRBV29-1
abundance: -
CDR3aa: CSVEDQALGEQFF
CDR3nt: TGCAGCGTTGAAGATCAAGCCCTCGGTGAGCAGTTCTTC

d_gene: TRBD2
j_gene: TRBJ2-7
v_gene: TRBV9
abundance: -
CDR3aa: CASSSWRGASGSGEQYF
CDR3nt: TGTGCCAGCAGCTCCTGGAGGGGGGCTAGCGGGAGTGGGGAGCAGTACTTC

d_gene: -
j_gene: TRBJ1-1
v_gene: TRBV18
abundance: -
CDR3aa: CASSPQGGRNTEAFF
CDR3nt: TGTGCCAGCTCCCCACAGGGCGGGAGGAACACTGAAGCTTTCTTT

d_gene: TRBD1
j_gene: TRBJ1-2
v_gene: TRBV6-5
abundance: -
CDR3aa: CASRPTGVEGYTF
CDR3nt: TGTGCCAGCAGGCCTACAGGGGTGGAAGGCTACACCTTC

d_gene: -
j_gene: TRBJ2-7
v_gene: TRBV7-9
abundance: once
CDR3aa: CASSPGGSGEQYF
CDR3nt: TGTGCCAGCAGCCCAGGGGGGTCGGGGGAGCAGTACTTC

d_gene: -
j_gene: TRBJ1-1
v_gene: TRBV6-4
abundance: -
CDR3aa: CASSAHGVTEAFF
CDR3nt: TGTGCCAGCAGCGCCCACGGGGTCACTGAAGCTTTCTTT

d_gene: -
j_gene: TRBJ2-2
v_gene: TRBV9
abundance: -
CDR3aa: CASSVVAGAAGELFF
CDR3nt: TGTGCCAGCAGCGTAGTTGCGGGGGCGGCCGGGGAGCTGTTTTTT

d_gene: -
j_gene: TRBJ2-7
v_gene: TRBV5-8
abundance: -
CDR3aa: CASSSGPGNYEQYF
CDR3nt: TGTGCCAGCAGCTCGGGACCCGGGAACTACGAGCAGTACTTC

d_gene: -
j_gene: TRBJ1-6
v_gene: TRBV7-8
abundance: -
CDR3aa: CASSLRAGYGSPLHF
CDR3nt: TGTGCCAGCAGCTTACGGGCCGGCTACGGTTCACCCCTCCACTTT

d_gene: -
j_gene: TRBJ2-7
v_gene: TRBV7-8
abundance: -
CDR3aa: CASSLAGDYEQYF
CDR3nt: TGTGCCAGCAGCTTAGCTGGGGACTACGAGCAGTACTTC

d_gene: -
j_gene: TRBJ1-1
v_gene: TRBV7-6
abundance: -
CDR3aa: CASGRGGEAFF
CDR3nt: TGTGCCAGCGGCAGGGGCGGTGAAGCTTTCTTT

d_gene: -
j_gene: TRBJ1-2
v_gene: TRBV5-1
abundance: -
CDR3aa: CASSKDNNYGYTF
CDR3nt: TGCGCCAGCAGCAAGGACAATAACTATGGCTACACCTTC

d_gene: -
j_gene: TRBJ1-3
v_gene: TRBV7-9
abundance: few
CDR3aa: CASSLSGNTIYF
CDR3nt: TGTGCCAGCAGCTTGAGCGGAAACACCATATATTTT

d_gene: -
j_gene: TRBJ2-7
v_gene: TRBV27
abundance: -
CDR3aa: CASSLLGETYEQYF
CDR3nt: TGTGCCAGCAGTTTATTAGGGGAGACCTACGAGCAGTACTTC

d_gene: TRBD1
j_gene: TRBJ1-1
v_gene: TRBV4-1
abundance: few
CDR3aa: CASSQGDRGRGRAFF
CDR3nt: TGCGCCAGCAGCCAGGGGGACAGGGGCCGAGGAAGAGCTTTCTTT

d_gene: TRBD1
j_gene: TRBJ2-3
v_gene: TRBV2
abundance: -
CDR3aa: CASSGQGMDTQYF
CDR3nt: TGTGCCAGCAGTGGACAGGGGATGGATACGCAGTATTTT

d_gene: -
j_gene: TRBJ1-3
v_gene: TRBV6-6
abundance: -
CDR3aa: CASSYHDRYSGNTIYF
CDR3nt: TGTGCCAGCAGTTACCACGACAGATACTCTGGAAACACCATATATTTT

d_gene: -
j_gene: TRBJ1-1
v_gene: TRBV18
abundance: -
CDR3aa: CASSPGRWEAEAFF
CDR3nt: TGTGCCAGCTCACCAGGCCGATGGGAAGCTGAAGCTTTCTTT

d_gene: TRBD1
j_gene: TRBJ2-5
v_gene: TRBV15
abundance: -
CDR3aa: CATSRDGDREETQYF
CDR3nt: TGTGCCACCAGCAGAGATGGGGACAGGGAAGAGACCCAGTACTTC

d_gene: TRBD1
j_gene: TRBJ1-5
v_gene: TRBV18
abundance: few
CDR3aa: CASSPTGNQPQHF
CDR3nt: TGTGCCAGCTCACCGACAGGGAATCAGCCCCAGCATTTT

d_gene: TRBD2
j_gene: TRBJ2-1
v_gene: TRBV7-2
abundance: -
CDR3aa: CASSLGPSGGASGEQFF
CDR3nt: TGTGCCAGCAGCTTAGGACCGAGCGGGGGGGCGTCGGGTGAGCAGTTCTTC

d_gene: TRBD1
j_gene: TRBJ1-2
v_gene: TRBV6-6
abundance: -
CDR3aa: CASRNRDRGWYGYTF
CDR3nt: TGTGCCAGCAGAAACCGGGACAGGGGGTGGTATGGCTACACCTTC

d_gene: -
j_gene: TRBJ2-5
v_gene: TRBV7-9
abundance: -
CDR3aa: CASSLVVGRRDETQYF
CDR3nt: TGTGCCAGCAGCTTAGTGGTAGGGCGGAGGGACGAAACCCAGTACTTC

d_gene: -
j_gene: TRBJ1-3
v_gene: TRBV25-1
abundance: -
CDR3aa: CASSDRLPSTIYF
CDR3nt: TGTGCCAGCAGTGACCGCCTCCCCAGCACCATATATTTT

d_gene: -
j_gene: TRBJ2-7
v_gene: TRBV7-4
abundance: -
CDR3aa: CASSFGNPEQYF
CDR3nt: TGTGCCAGCAGCTTCGGGAATCCCGAGCAGTACTTC

d_gene: TRBD2
j_gene: TRBJ2-3
v_gene: TRBV10-3
abundance: -
CDR3aa: CAISEDGLAGSTDTQYF
CDR3nt: TGTGCCATCAGTGAGGATGGACTAGCGGGTAGCACAGATACGCAGTATTTT

d_gene: TRBD2
j_gene: TRBJ2-1
v_gene: TRBV2
abundance: -
CDR3aa: CASRGLAGAGEQFF
CDR3nt: TGTGCCAGCAGGGGACTAGCGGGTGCAGGGGAGCAGTTCTTC

d_gene: TRBD1
j_gene: TRBJ1-1
v_gene: TRBV30
abundance: -
CDR3aa: CAWRDSGTGFGKAFF
CDR3nt: TGTGCCTGGAGGGACTCGGGGACAGGATTTGGAAAAGCTTTCTTT

d_gene: -
j_gene: TRBJ1-1
v_gene: TRBV11-3
abundance: few
CDR3aa: CASSLGGAEGPSEAFF
CDR3nt: TGTGCCAGCAGCTTAGGGGGGGCGGAGGGACCCTCTGAAGCTTTCTTT

d_gene: -
j_gene: TRBJ1-2
v_gene: TRBV10-3
abundance: -
CDR3aa: CAISARDSESAYGYTF
CDR3nt: TGTGCCATCAGTGCGCGGGACTCCGAGTCGGCCTATGGCTACACCTTC

d_gene: -
j_gene: TRBJ2-7
v_gene: TRBV6-1
abundance: -
CDR3aa: CASSERTTLGEQYF
CDR3nt: TGTGCCAGCAGTGAAAGGACAACGCTCGGGGAGCAGTACTTC

d_gene: -
j_gene: TRBJ1-2
v_gene: TRBV7-9
abundance: -
CDR3aa: CASSFGVREGYTF
CDR3nt: TGTGCCAGCAGCTTTGGGGTTAGGGAAGGCTACACCTTC

d_gene: TRBD2
j_gene: TRBJ2-2
v_gene: TRBV5-6
abundance: -
CDR3aa: CASSLELAGVSGELFF
CDR3nt: TGTGCCAGCAGCTTGGAACTAGCGGGGGTCTCGGGGGAGCTGTTTTTT

d_gene: TRBD1
j_gene: TRBJ2-7
v_gene: TRBV7-9
abundance: -
CDR3aa: CASSVTGGSYEQYF
CDR3nt: TGTGCCAGCAGCGTTACAGGGGGCTCCTACGAGCAGTACTTC

d_gene: -
j_gene: TRBJ1-6
v_gene: TRBV10-3
abundance: once
CDR3aa: CAIRPASYNSPLHF
CDR3nt: TGTGCCATCAGACCAGCAAGCTATAATTCACCCCTCCACTTT

d_gene: -
j_gene: TRBJ2-2
v_gene: TRBV15
abundance: -
CDR3aa: CATSTVRANTGELFF
CDR3nt: TGTGCCACCAGCACTGTGAGGGCCAACACCGGGGAGCTGTTTTTT

d_gene: TRBD1
j_gene: TRBJ2-7
v_gene: TRBV23-1
abundance: -
CDR3aa: CASPRTGVPYEQYF
CDR3nt: TGCGCCAGCCCCCGGACAGGGGTTCCCTACGAGCAGTACTTC

d_gene: -
j_gene: TRBJ1-3
v_gene: TRBV2
abundance: -
CDR3aa: CASSEGRVAYGNTIYF
CDR3nt: TGTGCCAGCAGTGAAGGACGTGTAGCGTACGGAAACACCATATATTTT

d_gene: -
j_gene: TRBJ1-2
v_gene: TRBV9
abundance: -
CDR3aa: CASSVEYSFHYGYTF
CDR3nt: TGTGCCAGCAGCGTAGAATACAGTTTCCACTATGGCTACACCTTC